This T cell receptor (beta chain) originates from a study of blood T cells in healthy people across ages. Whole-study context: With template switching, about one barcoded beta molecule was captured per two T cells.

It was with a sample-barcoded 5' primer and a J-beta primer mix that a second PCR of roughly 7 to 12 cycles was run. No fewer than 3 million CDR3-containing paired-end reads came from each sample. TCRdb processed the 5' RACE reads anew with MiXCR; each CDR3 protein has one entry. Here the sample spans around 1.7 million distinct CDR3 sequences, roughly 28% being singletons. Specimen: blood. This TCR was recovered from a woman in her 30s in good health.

The CDR3 protein is CASSRTHIPNEKLFF. CDR3 sequence (DNA): TGTGCCAGCAGCCGGACCCACATTCCTAATGAAAAACTGTTTTTT. The chain has TRBV6-5 and TRBJ1-4; D is uncertain. The CDR3 contains 15 residues. V was pared by 6 bases and J by 3 bases, with 14 bases between. Germline assignment: CDR1 MNHEY and CDR2 SVGAGI.